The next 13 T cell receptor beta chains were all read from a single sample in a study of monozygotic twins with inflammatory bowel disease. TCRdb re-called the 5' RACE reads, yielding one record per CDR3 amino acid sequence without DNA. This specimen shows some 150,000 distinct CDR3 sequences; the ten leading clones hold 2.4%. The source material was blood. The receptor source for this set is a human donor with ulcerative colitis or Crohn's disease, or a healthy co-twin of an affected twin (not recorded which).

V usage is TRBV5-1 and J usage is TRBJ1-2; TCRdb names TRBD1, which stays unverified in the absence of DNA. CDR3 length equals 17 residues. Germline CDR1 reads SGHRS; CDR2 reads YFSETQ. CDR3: CASSFSGTGGSGYGYTF.

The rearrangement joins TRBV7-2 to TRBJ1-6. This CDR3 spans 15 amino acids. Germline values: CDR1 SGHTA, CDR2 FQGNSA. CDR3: CASSLWGENNSPLHF.

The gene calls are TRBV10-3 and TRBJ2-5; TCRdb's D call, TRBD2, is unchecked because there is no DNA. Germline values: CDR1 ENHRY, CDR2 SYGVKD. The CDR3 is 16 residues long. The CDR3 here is CAISAILLAGQETQYF.

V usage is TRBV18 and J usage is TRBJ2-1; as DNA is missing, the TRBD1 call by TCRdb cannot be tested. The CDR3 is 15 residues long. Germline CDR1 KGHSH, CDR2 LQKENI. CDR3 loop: CASSSGGQAYNEQFF. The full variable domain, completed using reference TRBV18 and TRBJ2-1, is NAGVMQNPRHLVRRRGQEARLRCSPMKGHSHVYWYRQLPEEGLKFMVYLQKENIIDESGMPKERFSAEFPKEGPSILRIQQVVRGDSAAYFCASSSGGQAYNEQFFGPGTRLTVL.

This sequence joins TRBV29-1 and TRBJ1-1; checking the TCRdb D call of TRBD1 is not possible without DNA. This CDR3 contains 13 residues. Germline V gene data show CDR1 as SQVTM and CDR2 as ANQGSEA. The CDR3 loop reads CSVLGQMNTEAFF.

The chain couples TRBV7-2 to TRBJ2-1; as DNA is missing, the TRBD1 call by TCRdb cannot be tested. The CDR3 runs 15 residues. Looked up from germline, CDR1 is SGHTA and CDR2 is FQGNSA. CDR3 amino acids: CASSAGTGGRNEQFF.

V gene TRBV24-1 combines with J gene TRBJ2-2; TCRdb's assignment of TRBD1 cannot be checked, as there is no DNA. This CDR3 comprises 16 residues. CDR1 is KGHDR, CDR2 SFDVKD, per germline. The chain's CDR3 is CATSADRGSNTGELFF.

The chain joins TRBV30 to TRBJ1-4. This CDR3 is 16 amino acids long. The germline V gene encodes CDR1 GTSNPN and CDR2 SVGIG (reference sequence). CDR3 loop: CAWSVLPSGWGEKLFF.

CDR3 region: CASSDSTSGGADTQYF. The rearrangement joins TRBV6-4 to TRBJ2-3; without DNA, the TCRdb call of TRBD2 cannot be checked. This CDR3 has 16 amino acids. Germline loops: CDR1 MRHNA, CDR2 SNTAGT.

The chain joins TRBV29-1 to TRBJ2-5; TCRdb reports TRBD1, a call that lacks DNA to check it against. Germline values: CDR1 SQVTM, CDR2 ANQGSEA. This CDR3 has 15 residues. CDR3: CSVEGNRDRQETQYF.

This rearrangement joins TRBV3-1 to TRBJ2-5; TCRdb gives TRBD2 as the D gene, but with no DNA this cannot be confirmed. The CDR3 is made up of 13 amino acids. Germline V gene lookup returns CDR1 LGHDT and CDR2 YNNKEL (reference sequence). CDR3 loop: CASSQDGRETQYF.

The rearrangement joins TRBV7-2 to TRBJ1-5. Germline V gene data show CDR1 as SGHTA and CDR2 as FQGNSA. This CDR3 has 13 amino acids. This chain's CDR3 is CASSIREGQPQHF.

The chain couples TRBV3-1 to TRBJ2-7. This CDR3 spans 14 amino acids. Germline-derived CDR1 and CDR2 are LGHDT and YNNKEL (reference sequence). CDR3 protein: CASSQDPENYEQYF.